Listed below are T cell receptor beta chains from one sample, sequenced in a study of regulatory T cells in long-lasting Graves disease. From the multiplex PCR reads, TCRdb called clonotypes with MiXCR, one entry per CDR3 protein. Of a few hundred thousand distinct CDR3 sequences in the sample, around 23% are singletons; the top ten hold 25% to 35%. The sample in question was peripheral blood mononuclear cells (PBMCs), obtained when the disease was refractory, from a patient treated with antithyroid drugs. The receptors derive from a woman aged 40 to 50 with Graves disease. Both conserved end residues are part of each CDR3. Not every row has a clone size; where given, it reads once, few, many or a size class.

V gene	clone size	CDR3 protein
TRBV28	many	CASSTIQETQYF
TRBV25-1	NA	CASSEYPGTMFF
TRBV6-1	NA	CASSDGGGTDTQYF
TRBV14	NA	CASSQEVRTEAFF
TRBV28	few	CASNRNLAYNEQFF
TRBV6-1	many	CASSMTSGDPYEQYF
TRBV4-1	NA	CASSQVPLEEQYF
TRBV20-1	NA	CSARDREQYF
TRBV28	many	CASSLGDRDNEKLFF
TRBV6-1	many	CASSELEAVAAYEQYF
TRBV6-5	many	CASSYGTGVKDEQYF
TRBV30	NA	CAWSPGHNSNQPQHF
TRBV11-2	NA	CASSLVAGTGELFF
TRBV28	many	CASSPLGQGPEKLFF
TRBV27	NA	CASSPQGSGRFNEQFF
TRBV7-8	many	CASSLGALTASNQPQHF
TRBV29-1	few	CSVGIELNYEQYF
TRBV30	NA	CAWSVRGGSIAEAFF
TRBV29-1	NA	CSVDEGGHGYTF
TRBV20-1	many	CSARDREVYEQYF
TRBV29-1	NA	CSVGDTTYEQYF
TRBV9	few	CASSVNGGQDTEAFF
TRBV10-3	few	CATAGTSGSYEQYF
TRBV28	many	CASSLNRGAYLYEQYF
TRBV12-5	many	CASGLESAYEQYF
TRBV9	few	CASSVRPPGQGMAQYF
TRBV28	NA	CASSFTRDSGNTIYF
TRBV20-1	NA	CSARASGSPLPTQYF
TRBV20-1	many	CSARATDSNQPQHF
TRBV29-1	many	CSVEGTGWYEQYF
TRBV18	few	CASSPQRGYQETQYF
TRBV10-3	many	CAIRGTGAAFF
TRBV20-1	NA	CSARADQNYEQYF
TRBV29-1	NA	CSASNEKLFF
TRBV28	NA	CASSHLWGIHEQYF
TRBV6-5	many	CASSYLSGSYEQYF
TRBV7-2	few	CASSPRTLVPTEAFF
TRBV6-1	many	CATSTTMNTEAFF
TRBV4-1	NA	CASSQEAVGTQYF
TRBV20-1	few	CSAQGSVLGEQYF
TRBV5-1	NA	CASSLGTANLNTEAFF
TRBV6-1	NA	CASSKKTGGLAIQYF
TRBV5-1	few	CASSFTGDGEQYF
TRBV14	NA	CASSTGTGLKTQYF
TRBV3-1	NA	CASSQDPGIQAFF
TRBV25-1	many	CASSEWGQTDYEQYF
TRBV11-2	many	CASSGIPTTGGNYGYTF
TRBV27	NA	CASSSGTRFFEAFF
TRBV20-1	many	CSARDGGAQETQYF
TRBV3-1	few	CASSQQGIAGELFF
TRBV20-1	many	CSARDLAGGDGQPQHF
TRBV6-1	few	CASSVTGTGLSNQPQHF
TRBV4-1	once	CASSQEIVLDEQYF
TRBV10-3	NA	CAISRDSPLRMAPPPPYEQYF
TRBV28	many	CASRNMNTEAFF
TRBV6-2/TRBV6-3	NA	CASPGTSSGEQYF
TRBV5-1	NA	CASRLDDFVEKLFF
TRBV28	many	CASRLAGGRVSPLHF
TRBV27	many	CASSFRASRTSAYEQYF